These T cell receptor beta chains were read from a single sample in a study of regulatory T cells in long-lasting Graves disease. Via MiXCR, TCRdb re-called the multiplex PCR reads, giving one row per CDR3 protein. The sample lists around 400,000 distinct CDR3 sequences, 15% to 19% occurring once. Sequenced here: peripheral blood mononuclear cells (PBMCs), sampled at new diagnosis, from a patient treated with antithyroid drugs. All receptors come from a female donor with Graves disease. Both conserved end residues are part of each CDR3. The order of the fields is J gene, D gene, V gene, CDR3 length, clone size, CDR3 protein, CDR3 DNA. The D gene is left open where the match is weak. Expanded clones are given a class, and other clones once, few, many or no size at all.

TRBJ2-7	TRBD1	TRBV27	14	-	CASRLFDRGLEQYF	TGTGCCAGCAGACTATTCGACAGGGGGCTTGAGCAGTACTTC
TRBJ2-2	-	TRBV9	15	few	CASSVARSNTGELFF	TGTGCCAGCAGCGTAGCCAGATCTAACACCGGGGAGCTGTTTTTT
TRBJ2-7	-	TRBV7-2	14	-	CASSFGLAIYEQYF	TGTGCCAGCAGCTTTGGGCTAGCGATCTACGAGCAGTACTTC
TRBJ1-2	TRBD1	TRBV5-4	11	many	CASSYGQGNTF	TGTGCCAGCAGCTACGGACAGGGCAACACCTTC
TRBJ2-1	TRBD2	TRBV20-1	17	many	CSAKGGGPTQSYNEQFF	TGCAGTGCTAAAGGCGGGGGTCCGACCCAATCCTACAATGAGCAGTTCTTC
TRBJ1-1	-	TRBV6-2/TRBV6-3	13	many	CATQRTGTAEAFF	TGTGCCACCCAGCGTACGGGGACCGCTGAAGCTTTCTTT
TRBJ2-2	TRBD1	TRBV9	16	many	CASSALSGGGTGELFF	TGTGCCAGCAGCGCGCTCTCAGGGGGCGGCACCGGGGAGCTGTTTTTT
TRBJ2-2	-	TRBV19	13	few	CASHGQNTGELFF	TGTGCCAGTCATGGGCAGAACACCGGGGAGCTGTTTTTT
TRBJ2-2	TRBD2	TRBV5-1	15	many	CASSLSGSGTGELFF	TGCGCCAGCAGCTTAAGCGGGAGTGGCACCGGGGAGCTGTTTTTT
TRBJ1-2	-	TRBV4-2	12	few	CASSPGDHGYTF	TGTGCCAGCAGCCCGGGGGATCATGGCTACACCTTC
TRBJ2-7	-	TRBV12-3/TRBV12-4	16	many	CASSLRGTGPSYEQYF	TGTGCCAGCAGTTTGCGGGGGACAGGACCTTCCTACGAGCAGTACTTC
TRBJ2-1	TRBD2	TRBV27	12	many	CASSLAGGEQFF	TGTGCCAGCAGTCTAGCGGGTGGTGAGCAGTTCTTC
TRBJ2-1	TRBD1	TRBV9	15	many	CASSPRDRRDNEQFF	TGTGCCAGCAGCCCTAGGGACAGGAGGGACAATGAGCAGTTCTTC
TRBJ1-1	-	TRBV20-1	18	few	CSAKKSWGARGIVTEAFF	TGCAGTGCCAAGAAATCCTGGGGGGCGCGGGGGATAGTCACTGAAGCTTTCTTT
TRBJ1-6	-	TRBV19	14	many	CASSIGGGRSPLHF	TGTGCCAGTAGTATCGGGGGCGGCAGATCACCCCTCCACTTT
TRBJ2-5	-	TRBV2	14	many	CASSEEWGKETQYF	TGTGCCAGCAGTGAGGAGTGGGGCAAAGAGACCCAGTACTTC
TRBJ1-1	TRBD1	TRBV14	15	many	CASSQWDSPNTEAFF	TGTGCCAGCAGCCAATGGGACAGCCCGAACACTGAAGCTTTCTTT
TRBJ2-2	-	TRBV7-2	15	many	CASSPQRDGTGELFF	TGTGCCAGCAGCCCGCAGAGGGACGGCACCGGGGAGCTGTTTTTT
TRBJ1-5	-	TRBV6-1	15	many	CASRLNQGGNQPQHF	TGTGCCAGCAGACTGAACCAGGGAGGCAATCAGCCCCAGCATTTT
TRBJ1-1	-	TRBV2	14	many	CASSDSQADTEAFF	TGTGCCAGCAGTGATAGTCAAGCAGACACTGAAGCTTTCTTT
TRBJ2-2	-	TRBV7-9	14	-	CASSLFQRGGELFF	TGTGCCAGCAGCTTATTTCAGCGTGGCGGGGAGCTGTTTTTT
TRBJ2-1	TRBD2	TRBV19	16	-	CASSIGASGTYNEQFF	TGTGCCAGTAGTATAGGGGCTAGCGGAACCTACAATGAGCAGTTCTTC
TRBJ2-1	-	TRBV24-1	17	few	CATSDARGGSSYNEQFF	TGTGCCACCAGTGACGCCCGGGGCGGAAGCTCCTACAATGAGCAGTTCTTC
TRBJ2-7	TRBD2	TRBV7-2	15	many	CASSFLAGGAYEQYF	TGTGCCAGCAGTTTTTTAGCGGGAGGGGCTTACGAGCAGTACTTC
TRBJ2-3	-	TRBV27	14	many	CASSPWTSTDTQYF	TGTGCCAGCAGTCCTTGGACTAGCACAGATACGCAGTATTTT
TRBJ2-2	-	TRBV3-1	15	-	CASSHRRGNTGELFF	TGTGCCAGCAGCCATCGGAGGGGGAACACCGGGGAGCTGTTTTTT
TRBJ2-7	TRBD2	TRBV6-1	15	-	CASSEVPSGSYEQYF	TGTGCCAGCAGTGAAGTGCCTAGCGGGAGCTACGAGCAGTACTTC
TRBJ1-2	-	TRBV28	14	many	CASRPWTGDYGYTF	TGTGCCAGCAGACCTTGGACGGGTGACTATGGCTACACCTTC
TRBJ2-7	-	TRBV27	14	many	CASARLAGNYEQYF	TGTGCCAGCGCGCGCCTAGCAGGGAACTACGAGCAGTACTTC
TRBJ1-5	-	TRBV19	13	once	CATQLNSNQPQHF	TGTGCCACCCAACTAAATAGCAATCAGCCCCAGCATTTT
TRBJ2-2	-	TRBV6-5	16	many	CASSYSINGGTGELFF	TGTGCCAGCAGTTACTCGATAAACGGAGGAACCGGGGAGCTGTTTTTT
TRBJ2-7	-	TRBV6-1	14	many	CASRTYGASYEQYF	TGTGCCAGCAGGACTTACGGGGCCTCCTACGAGCAGTACTTC
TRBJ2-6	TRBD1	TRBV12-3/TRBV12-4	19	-	CASSFPGQGFNSGANVLTF	TGTGCCAGCAGTTTTCCGGGACAGGGCTTTAACTCTGGGGCCAACGTCCTGACTTTC
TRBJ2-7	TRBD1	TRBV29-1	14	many	CSVDFGTDAYEQYF	TGCAGCGTTGATTTTGGGACAGACGCCTACGAGCAGTACTTC
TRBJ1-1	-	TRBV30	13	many	CAWSVRGNTEAFF	TGTGCCTGGAGTGTGCGGGGGAACACTGAAGCTTTCTTT
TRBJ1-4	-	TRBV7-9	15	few	CASSLQGAYNEKLFF	TGTGCCAGCAGCTTACAGGGCGCTTATAATGAAAAACTGTTTTTT
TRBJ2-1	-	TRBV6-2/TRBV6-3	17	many	CASRGLGGISSYNEQFF	TGTGCCAGCAGGGGGCTGGGCGGGATTAGCTCCTACAATGAGCAGTTCTTC